Each of the 2 T cell receptor beta chains below was sequenced from the same sample in a study of cytomegalovirus exposure and HLA in healthy donors. This PCR relied on a set of 60 Vbeta primers and 13 Jbeta primers. Produced via immunoSEQ multiplex PCR; TCRdb's table is partial and in-frame only. The sample contains about 260,000 clones, around 66% of which appear only once. Sequenced material: PBMCs. These receptors were collected from a female donor in good health and CMV-seronegative.

The chain couples TRBV6-6 to TRBJ2-1, with 7 bases that match TRBD2. V was clipped by 4 bases and J by 5 bases; unmatched bases: 8. The CDR3 length is 15 residues. Germline loops: CDR1 MNHNY, CDR2 SVGAGI (reference sequence). The CDR3 here is CASSSTSRRNNEQFF. CDR3 coding DNA: TGTGCCAGCAGTTCGACTAGCCGAAGAAACAATGAGCAGTTCTTC.

J is TRBJ2-5 and V is TRBV7-3; D may be TRBD2 (6 bases). This CDR3 has 13 amino acids. Germline V gene data show CDR1 as SGHTA and CDR2 as FQGTGA. The V gene lost 3 bases and the J gene lost 4 bases, with 9 bases spanning the gap. CDR3 loop: CASSLLGGETQYF. The CDR3 coding sequence is TGTGCCAGCAGCTTGCTGGGGGGAGAGACCCAGTACTTC.